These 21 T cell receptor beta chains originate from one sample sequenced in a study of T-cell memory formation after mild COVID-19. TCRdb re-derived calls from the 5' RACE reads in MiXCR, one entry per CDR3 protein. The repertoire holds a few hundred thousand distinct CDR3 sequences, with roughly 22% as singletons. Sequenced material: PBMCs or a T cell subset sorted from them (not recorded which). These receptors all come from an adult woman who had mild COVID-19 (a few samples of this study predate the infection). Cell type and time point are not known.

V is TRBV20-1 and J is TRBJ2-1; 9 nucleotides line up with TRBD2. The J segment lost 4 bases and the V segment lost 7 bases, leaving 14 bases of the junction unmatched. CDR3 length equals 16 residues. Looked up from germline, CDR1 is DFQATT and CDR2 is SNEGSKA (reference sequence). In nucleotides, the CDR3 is TGCAGTGTCAACCACCATGCGGGAGGGGTGTACAATGAGCAGTTCTTC. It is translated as CSVNHHAGGVYNEQFF.

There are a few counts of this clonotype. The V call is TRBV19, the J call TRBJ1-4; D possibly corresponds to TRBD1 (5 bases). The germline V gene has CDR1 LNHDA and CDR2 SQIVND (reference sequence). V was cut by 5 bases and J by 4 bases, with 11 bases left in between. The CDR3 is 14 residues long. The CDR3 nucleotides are TGTGCCAGTAGTTCCCCAGGGATTAATGAAAAACTGTTTTTT. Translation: CASSSPGINEKLFF.

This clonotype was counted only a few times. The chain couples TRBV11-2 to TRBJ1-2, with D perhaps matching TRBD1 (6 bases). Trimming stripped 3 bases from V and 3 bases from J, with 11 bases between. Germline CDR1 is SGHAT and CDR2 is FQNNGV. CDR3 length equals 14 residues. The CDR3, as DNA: TGTGCCAGCAGCTTGGAGGCAGGGGACTATGGCTACACCTTC. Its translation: CASSLEAGDYGYTF.

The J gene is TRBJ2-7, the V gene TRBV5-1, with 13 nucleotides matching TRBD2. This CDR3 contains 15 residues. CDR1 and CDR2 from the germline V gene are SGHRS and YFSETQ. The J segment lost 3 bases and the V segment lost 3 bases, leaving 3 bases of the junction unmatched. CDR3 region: CASSYGTSGIYEQYF. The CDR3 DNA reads TGCGCCAGCAGCTACGGGACTAGCGGGATCTACGAGCAGTACTTC.

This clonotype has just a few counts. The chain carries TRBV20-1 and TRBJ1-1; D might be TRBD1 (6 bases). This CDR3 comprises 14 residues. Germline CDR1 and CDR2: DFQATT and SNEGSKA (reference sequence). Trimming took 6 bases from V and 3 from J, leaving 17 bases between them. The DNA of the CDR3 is TGCAGTGCGCCAAAGGGGGATTGGGACACTGAAGCTTTCTTT. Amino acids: CSAPKGDWDTEAFF.

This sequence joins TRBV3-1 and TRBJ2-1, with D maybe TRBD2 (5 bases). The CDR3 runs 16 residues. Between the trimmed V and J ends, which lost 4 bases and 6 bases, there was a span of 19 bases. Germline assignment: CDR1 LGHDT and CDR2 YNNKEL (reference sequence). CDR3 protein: CASSPQSLVVLNEQFF. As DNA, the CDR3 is TGTGCCAGCAGCCCCCAATCACTAGTGGTCCTCAATGAGCAGTTCTTC.

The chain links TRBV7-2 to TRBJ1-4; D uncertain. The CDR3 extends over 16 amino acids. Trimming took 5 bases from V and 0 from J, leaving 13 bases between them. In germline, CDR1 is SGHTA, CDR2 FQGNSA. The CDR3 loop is CASSPGVFSTNEKLFF. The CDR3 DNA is TGTGCCAGCAGCCCTGGGGTTTTCTCAACTAATGAAAAACTGTTTTTT.

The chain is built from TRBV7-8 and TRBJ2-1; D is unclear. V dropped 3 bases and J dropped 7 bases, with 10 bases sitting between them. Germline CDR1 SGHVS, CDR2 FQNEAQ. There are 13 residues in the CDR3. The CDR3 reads CASSFQPRNEQFF. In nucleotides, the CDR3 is TGTGCCAGCAGCTTTCAACCTCGGAATGAGCAGTTCTTC. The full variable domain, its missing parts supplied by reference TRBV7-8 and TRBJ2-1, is GAGVSQSPRYKVAKRGQDVALRCDPISGHVSLFWYQQALGQGPEFLTYFQNEAQLDKSGLPSDRFFAERPEGSVSTLKIQRTQQEDSAVYLCASSFQPRNEQFFGPGTRLTVL.

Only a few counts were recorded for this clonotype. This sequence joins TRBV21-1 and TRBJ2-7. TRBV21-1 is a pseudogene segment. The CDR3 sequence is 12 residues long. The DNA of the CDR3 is TGTGCCAGCAGCAAAGCACGCTACGAGCAGTACTTC. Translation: CASSKARYEQYF.

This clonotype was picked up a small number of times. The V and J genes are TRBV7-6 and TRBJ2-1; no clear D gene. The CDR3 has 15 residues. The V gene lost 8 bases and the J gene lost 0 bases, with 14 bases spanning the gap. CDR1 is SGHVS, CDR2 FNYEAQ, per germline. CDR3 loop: CASAARSSSYNEQFF. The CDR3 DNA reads TGTGCCAGCGCCGCCCGGTCTAGCTCCTACAATGAGCAGTTCTTC. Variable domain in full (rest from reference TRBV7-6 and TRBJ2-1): GAGVSQSPRYKVTKRGQDVALRCDPISGHVSLYWYRQALGQGPEFLTYFNYEAQQDKSGLPNDRFSAERPEGSISTLTIQRTEQRDSAMYRCASAARSSSYNEQFFGPGTRLTVL.

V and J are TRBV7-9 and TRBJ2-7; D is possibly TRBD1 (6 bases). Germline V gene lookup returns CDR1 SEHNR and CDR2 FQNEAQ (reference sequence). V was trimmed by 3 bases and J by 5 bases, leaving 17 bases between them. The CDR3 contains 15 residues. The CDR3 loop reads CASSFGFRGKDEQYF. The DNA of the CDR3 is TGTGCCAGCAGCTTTGGGTTTAGGGGGAAGGACGAGCAGTACTTC.

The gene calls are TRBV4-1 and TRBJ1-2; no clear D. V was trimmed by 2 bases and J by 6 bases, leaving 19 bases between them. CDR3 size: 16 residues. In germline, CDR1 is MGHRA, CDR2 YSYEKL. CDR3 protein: CASSQISSAMANGYTF. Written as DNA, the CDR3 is TGCGCCAGCAGCCAAATCAGTTCTGCAATGGCGAATGGCTACACCTTC.

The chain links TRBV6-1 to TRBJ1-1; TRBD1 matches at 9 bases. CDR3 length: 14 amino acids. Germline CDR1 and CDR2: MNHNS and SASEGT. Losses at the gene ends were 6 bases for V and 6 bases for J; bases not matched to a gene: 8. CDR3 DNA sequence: TGTGCCAGCAGGCCGGGACAGGGAATACCTGAAGCTTTCTTT. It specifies CASRPGQGIPEAFF.

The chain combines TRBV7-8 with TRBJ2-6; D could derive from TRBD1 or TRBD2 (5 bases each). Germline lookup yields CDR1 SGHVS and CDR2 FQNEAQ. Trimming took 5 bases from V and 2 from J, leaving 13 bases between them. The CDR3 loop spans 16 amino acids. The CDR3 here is CASSPMGVTGANVLTF. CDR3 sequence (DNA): TGTGCCAGCAGCCCCATGGGGGTAACTGGGGCCAACGTCCTGACTTTC.

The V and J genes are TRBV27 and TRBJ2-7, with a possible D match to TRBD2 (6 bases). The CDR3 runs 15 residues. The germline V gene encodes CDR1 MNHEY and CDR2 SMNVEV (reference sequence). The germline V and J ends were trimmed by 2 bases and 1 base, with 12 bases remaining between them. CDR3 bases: TGTGCCAGCAGTTTAAGGGACTTGCCGTCCTACGAGCAGTACTTC. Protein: CASSLRDLPSYEQYF.

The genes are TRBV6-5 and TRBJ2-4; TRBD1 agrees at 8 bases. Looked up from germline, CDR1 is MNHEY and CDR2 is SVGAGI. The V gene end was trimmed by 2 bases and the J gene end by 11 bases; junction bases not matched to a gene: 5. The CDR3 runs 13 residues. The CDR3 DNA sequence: TGTGCCAGCAGTTACGGACAGGGAGCACTTCAGTACTTC. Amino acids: CASSYGQGALQYF.

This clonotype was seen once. The CDR3 spells CSVASGSSYNEQFF. As DNA, the CDR3 is TGCAGCGTTGCGAGCGGGAGCTCCTACAATGAGCAGTTCTTC. The rearrangement uses TRBV29-1 and TRBJ2-1; the match to TRBD2 covers 8 bases. The V gene's germline CDR1 is SQVTM and CDR2 ANQGSEA. V lost 4 bases, J lost 0 bases, and 2 bases stayed unmatched. The CDR3 is 14 amino acids.

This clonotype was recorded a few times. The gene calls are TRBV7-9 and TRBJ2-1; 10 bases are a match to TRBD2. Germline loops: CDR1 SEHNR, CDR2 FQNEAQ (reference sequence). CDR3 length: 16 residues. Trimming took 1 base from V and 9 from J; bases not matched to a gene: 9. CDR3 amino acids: CASSLEGLAGVVEQFF. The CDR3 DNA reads TGTGCCAGCAGCTTAGAAGGGCTAGCGGGAGTAGTTGAGCAGTTCTTC.

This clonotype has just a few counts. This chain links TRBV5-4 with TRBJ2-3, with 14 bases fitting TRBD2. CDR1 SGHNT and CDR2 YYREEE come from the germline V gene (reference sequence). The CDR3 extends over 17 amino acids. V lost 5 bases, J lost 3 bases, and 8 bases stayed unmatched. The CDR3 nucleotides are TGTGCCAGCAGTCCATCGGGGACTAGCGGGGGAACAGATACGCAGTATTTT. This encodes CASSPSGTSGGTDTQYF.

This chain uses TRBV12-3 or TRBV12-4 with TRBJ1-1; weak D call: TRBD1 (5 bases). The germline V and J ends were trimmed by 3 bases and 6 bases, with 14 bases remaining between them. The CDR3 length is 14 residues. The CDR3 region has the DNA TGTGCCAGCAGTTTTGGTTTCCAGGGCGCTGAAGCTTTCTTT. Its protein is CASSFGFQGAEAFF.

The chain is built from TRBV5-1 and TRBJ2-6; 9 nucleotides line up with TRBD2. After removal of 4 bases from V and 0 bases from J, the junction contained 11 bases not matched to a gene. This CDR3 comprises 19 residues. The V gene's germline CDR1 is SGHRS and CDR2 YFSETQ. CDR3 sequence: CASSPGVAGALSGANVLTF. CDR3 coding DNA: TGCGCCAGCAGCCCTGGGGTAGCGGGAGCCCTCTCTGGGGCCAACGTCCTGACTTTC.